This T cell receptor beta chain was identified during a study of blood T cell repertoires in COVID-19. The CDR3 extends over 15 amino acids. CDR1 and CDR2 from the germline V gene are SNHLY and FYNNEI. With V trimmed by 4 bases and J by 6 bases, 10 bases remained unmatched. The method was immunoSEQ multiplex PCR; TCRdb's version includes in-frame clones alone and lacks a portion of them. Of 200,000 or so clones listed, 70% to 85% are singletons. Source material: PBMCs or T cells enriched from blood (not recorded which). The V gene is TRBV2, the J gene TRBJ1-1; 8 bases agree with TRBD1. This TCR was recovered from a man aged 55 to 69 who had recovered from COVID-19. The CDR3 protein is CASSVGRDRSPEAFF. Here the CDR3 DNA reads TGTGCCAGCAGTGTTGGCAGGGACAGGTCTCCTGAAGCTTTCTTT.